In its sample, the clone carrying this T cell receptor (beta chain) was seen many times. What it binds is unknown. The record originates from a study of T cell repertoires in cytomegalovirus infection. On the study more broadly: An indication of both CMV infection and matching HLA type came from public TCR beta signatures.

Study conclusions and caveats: HLA-C-restricted, CMV-specific TCR beta clonotypes were dominant ex vivo. Using cumulative public TCR beta family frequency, the authors identified those who carried CMV together with the relevant HLA.

TCRdb re-derived calls from the reads in MiXCR, one entry per CDR3 protein. The sample has about 600,000 distinct CDR3 sequences, 20% to 30% seen once. The origin of this receptor is a human donor in good health (CMV status not recorded). Some clones in this sample may be carry-over from other donors' samples. The sample was CD8+ T cells from PBMCs.

The CDR3 loop reads CASSQDPLQFYGYTF. The CDR3 DNA follows: TGCGCCAGCAGCCAAGATCCCCTGCAGTTCTATGGCTACACCTTC. The chain links TRBV4-1 to TRBJ1-2, with unresolved D. Germline V gene sequence: CDR1 MGHRA, CDR2 YSYEKL. This CDR3 is built from 15 residues. V gave up 0 bases and J gave up 4 bases, with 12 bases separating them.